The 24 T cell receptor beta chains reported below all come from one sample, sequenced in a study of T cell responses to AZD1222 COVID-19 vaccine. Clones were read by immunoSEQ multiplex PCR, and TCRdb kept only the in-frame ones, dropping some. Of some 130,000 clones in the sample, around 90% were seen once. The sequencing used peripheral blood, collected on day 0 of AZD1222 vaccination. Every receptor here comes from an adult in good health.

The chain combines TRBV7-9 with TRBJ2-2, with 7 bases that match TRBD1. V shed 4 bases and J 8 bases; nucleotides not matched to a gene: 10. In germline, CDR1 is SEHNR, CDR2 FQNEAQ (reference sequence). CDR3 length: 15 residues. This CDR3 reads CASSSVDRVAGELFF. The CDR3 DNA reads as TGTGCCAGCAGCTCCGTCGACAGGGTTGCGGGGGAGCTGTTTTTT.

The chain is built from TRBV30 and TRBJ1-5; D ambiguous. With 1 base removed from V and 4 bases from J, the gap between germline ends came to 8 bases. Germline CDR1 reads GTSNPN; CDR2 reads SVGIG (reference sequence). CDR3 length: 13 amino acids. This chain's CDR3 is CAWSENENQPQHF. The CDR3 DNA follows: TGTGCCTGGAGTGAGAATGAGAATCAGCCCCAGCATTTT.

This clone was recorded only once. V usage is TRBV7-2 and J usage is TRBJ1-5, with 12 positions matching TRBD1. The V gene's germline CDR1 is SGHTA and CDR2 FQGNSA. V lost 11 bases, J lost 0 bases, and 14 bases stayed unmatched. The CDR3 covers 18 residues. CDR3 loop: CALENWDRGPYSNQPQHF. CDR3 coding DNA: TGTGCCCTCGAAAATTGGGACAGGGGGCCCTATAGCAATCAGCCCCAGCATTTT.

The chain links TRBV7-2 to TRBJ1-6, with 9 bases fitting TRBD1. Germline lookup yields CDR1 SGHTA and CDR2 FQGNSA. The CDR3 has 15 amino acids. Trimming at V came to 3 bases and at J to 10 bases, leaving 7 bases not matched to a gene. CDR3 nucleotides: TGTGCCAGCAGCTTGGGCCCGGGACAGGGCTCACCCCTCCACTTT. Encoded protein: CASSLGPGQGSPLHF.

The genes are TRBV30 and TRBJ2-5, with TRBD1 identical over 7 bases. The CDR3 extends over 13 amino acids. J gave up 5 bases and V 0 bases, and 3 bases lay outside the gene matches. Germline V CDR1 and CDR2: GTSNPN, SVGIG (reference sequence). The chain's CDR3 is CAWSVKGGETQYF. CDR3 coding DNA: TGTGCCTGGAGTGTAAAAGGGGGCGAGACCCAGTACTTC.

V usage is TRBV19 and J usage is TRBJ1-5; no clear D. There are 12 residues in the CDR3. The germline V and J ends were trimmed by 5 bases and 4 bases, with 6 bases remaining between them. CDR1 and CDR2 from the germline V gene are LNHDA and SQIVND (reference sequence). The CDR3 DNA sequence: TGTGCCAGTAGTGCTCTTAATCAGCCCCAGCATTTT. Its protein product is CASSALNQPQHF.

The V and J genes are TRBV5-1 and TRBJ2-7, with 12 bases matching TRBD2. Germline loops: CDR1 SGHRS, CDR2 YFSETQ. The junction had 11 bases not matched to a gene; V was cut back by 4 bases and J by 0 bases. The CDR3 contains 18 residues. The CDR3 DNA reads TGCGCCAGCAGCCCGGGGCCGGGGACTAGCGGGCTCTCCTACGAGCAGTACTTC. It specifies CASSPGPGTSGLSYEQYF.

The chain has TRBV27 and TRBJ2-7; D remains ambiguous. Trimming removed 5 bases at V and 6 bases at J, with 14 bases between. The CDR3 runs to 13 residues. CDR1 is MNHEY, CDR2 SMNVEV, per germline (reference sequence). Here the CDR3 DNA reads TGTGCCAGCAGTACGCGGATCCGATCCGAGCAGTACTTC. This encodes CASSTRIRSEQYF.

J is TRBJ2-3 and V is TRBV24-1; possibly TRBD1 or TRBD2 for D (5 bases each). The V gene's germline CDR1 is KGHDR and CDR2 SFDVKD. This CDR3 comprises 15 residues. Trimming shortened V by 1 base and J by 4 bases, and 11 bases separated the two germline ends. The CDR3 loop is CATSDLGTGADTQYF. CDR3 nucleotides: TGTGCCACCAGTGATTTAGGGACGGGCGCAGATACGCAGTATTTT.

The CDR3: CASSVDTPYNEQFF. In nucleotides, the CDR3 is TGTGCCAGCAGCGTAGACACCCCTTACAATGAGCAGTTCTTC. The gene calls are TRBV9 and TRBJ2-1; D remains unclear. Trimming shortened V by 0 bases and J by 4 bases, and 8 bases separated the two germline ends. The CDR3 runs 14 residues. The germline gives CDR1 SGDLS, CDR2 YYNGEE. Supplemented by reference TRBV9 and TRBJ2-1, the full variable domain reads DSGVTQTPKHLITATGQRVTLRCSPRSGDLSVYWYQQSLDQGLQFLIQYYNGEERAKGNILERFSAQQFPDLHSELNLSSLELGDSALYFCASSVDTPYNEQFFGPGTRLTVL.

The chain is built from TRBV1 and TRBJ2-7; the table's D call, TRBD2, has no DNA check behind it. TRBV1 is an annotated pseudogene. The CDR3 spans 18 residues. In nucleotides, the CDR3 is TGCACCAGCAGCCAAGCCCCACTAGCGGGGGACCCCTCCTACGAGCAGTACTTC. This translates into CTSSQAPLAGDPSYEQYF.

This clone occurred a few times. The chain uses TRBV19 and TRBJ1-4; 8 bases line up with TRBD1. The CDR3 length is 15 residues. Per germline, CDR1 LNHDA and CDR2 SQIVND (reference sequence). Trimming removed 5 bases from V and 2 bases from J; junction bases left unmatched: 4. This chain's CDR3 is CASSGTGHTNEKLFF. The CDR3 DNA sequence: TGTGCCAGTAGTGGGACAGGTCACACTAATGAAAAACTGTTTTTT.

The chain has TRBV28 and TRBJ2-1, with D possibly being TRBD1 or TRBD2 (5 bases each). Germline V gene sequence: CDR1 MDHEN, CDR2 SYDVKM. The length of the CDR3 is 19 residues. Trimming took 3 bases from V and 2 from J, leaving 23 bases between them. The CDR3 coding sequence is TGTGCCAGCAGTTTTCCCGGGGCCAACAGGAGAGGCGCCTACAATGAGCAGTTCTTC. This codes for CASSFPGANRRGAYNEQFF.

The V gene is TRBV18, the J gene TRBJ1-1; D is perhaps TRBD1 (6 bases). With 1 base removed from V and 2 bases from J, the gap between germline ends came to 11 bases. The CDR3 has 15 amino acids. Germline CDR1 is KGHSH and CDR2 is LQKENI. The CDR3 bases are TGTGCCAGCTCACCACGCGCCAGGGGAAACACTGAAGCTTTCTTT. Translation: CASSPRARGNTEAFF.

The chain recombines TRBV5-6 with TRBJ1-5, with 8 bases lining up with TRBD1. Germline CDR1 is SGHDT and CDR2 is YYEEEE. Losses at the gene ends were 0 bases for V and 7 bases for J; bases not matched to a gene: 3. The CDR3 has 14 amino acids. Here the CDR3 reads CASSLGQGMQPQHF. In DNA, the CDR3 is TGTGCCAGCAGCTTGGGACAGGGGATGCAGCCCCAGCATTTT.

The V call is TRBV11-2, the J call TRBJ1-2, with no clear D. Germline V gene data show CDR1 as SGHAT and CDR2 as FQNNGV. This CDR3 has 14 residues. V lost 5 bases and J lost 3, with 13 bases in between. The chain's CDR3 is CASSVRGLDYGYTF. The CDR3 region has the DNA TGTGCCAGCAGCGTTAGAGGGCTGGACTATGGCTACACCTTC.

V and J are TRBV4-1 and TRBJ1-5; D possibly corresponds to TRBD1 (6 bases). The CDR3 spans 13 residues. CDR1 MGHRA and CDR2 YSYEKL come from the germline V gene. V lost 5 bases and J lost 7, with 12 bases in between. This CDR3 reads CASSEVGGQPQHF. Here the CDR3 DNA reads TGCGCCAGCAGCGAAGTCGGGGGCCAGCCCCAGCATTTT.

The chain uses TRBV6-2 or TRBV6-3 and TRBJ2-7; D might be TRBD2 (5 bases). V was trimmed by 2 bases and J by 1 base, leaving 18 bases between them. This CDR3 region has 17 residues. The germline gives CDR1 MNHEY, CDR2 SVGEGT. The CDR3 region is CASSYLYHTPGSYEQYF. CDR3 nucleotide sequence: TGTGCCAGCAGTTACCTCTATCATACTCCGGGATCCTACGAGCAGTACTTC.

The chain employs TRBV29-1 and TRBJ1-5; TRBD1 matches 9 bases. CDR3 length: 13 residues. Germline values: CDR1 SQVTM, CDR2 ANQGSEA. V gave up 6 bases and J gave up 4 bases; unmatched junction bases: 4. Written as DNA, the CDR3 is TGCAGCGTCTCAGGGACAGGGAATCAGCCCCAGCATTTT. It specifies CSVSGTGNQPQHF.

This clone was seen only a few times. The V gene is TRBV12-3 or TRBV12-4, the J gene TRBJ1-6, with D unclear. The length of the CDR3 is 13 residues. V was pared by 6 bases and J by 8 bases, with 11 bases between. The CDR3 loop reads CASSPLGDSPLHF. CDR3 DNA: TGTGCCAGCAGCCCACTCGGGGATTCACCCCTCCACTTT.

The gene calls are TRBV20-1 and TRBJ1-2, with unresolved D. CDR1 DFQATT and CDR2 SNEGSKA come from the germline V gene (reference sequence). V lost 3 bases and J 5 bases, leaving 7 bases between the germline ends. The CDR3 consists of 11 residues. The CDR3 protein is CSASPGYGYTF. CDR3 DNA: TGCAGTGCTAGTCCGGGGTATGGCTACACCTTC.

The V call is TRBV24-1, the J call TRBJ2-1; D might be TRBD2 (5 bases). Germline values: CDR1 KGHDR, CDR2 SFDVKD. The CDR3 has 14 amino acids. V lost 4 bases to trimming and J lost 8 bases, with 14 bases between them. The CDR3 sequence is CATSDRGGLDEQFF. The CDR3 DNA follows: TGTGCCACCAGTGACCGAGGAGGTTTGGATGAGCAGTTCTTC.

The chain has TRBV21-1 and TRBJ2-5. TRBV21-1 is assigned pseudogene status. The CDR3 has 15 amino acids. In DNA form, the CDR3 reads TGTGCCAGCAGCAAACTGGTCCAGGGAGAGGAGACCCAGTACTTC. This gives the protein CASSKLVQGEETQYF.

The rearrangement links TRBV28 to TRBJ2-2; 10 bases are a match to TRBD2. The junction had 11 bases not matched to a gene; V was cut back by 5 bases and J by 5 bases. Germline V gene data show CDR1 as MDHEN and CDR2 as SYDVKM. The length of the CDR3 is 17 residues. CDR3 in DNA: TGTGCCAGCAGTCTTTACCGGACTAGCGGTTCGACCGGGGAGCTGTTTTTT. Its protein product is CASSLYRTSGSTGELFF.